This entry features one T cell receptor (beta chain) sequence. Antigen specificity is unknown. The sample comes from a study of graft-versus-host responses after intestinal transplantation. Study information: Multivisceral, liver-intestinal, or isolated intestinal transplants were given to recipients. All recipients got anti-thymocyte globulin induction, then tacrolimus and steroids for 2 to 4 years. Study findings and constraints: HvG clone declines early post-transplant were associated with peak circulating GvH levels.

The repertoire was sequenced with immunoSEQ multiplex PCR; TCRdb's copy has only in-frame clones and lacks some. The sample contains over 90,000 clones, around 90% of which appear only once. The CDR3 spans 12 residues. Germline CDR1 and CDR2: LNHDA and SQIVND (reference sequence). Trimming shortened V by 9 bases and J by 1 base, and 9 bases separated the two germline ends. The source of this sequence is a human donor who received an intestinal transplant. The source material was unstimulated CD8+ T cells sorted from spleen or lymph node cells, sampled before intestinal transplant. The V and J genes are TRBV19 and TRBJ1-1, with D uncertain. CDR3 bases: TGTGCCAGCCGGTCCTGGAACACTGAAGCTTTCTTT. This gives the protein CASRSWNTEAFF.